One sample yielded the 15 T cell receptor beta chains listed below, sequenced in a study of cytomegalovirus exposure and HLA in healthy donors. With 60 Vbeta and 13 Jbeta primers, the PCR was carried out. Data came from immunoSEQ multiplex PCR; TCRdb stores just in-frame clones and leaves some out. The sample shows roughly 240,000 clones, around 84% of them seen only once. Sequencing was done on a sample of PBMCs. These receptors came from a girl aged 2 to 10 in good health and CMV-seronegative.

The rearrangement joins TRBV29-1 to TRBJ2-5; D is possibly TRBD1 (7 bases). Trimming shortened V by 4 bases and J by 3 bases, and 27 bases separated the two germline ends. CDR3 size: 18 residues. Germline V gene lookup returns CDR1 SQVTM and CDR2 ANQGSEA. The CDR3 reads CSVGGWGVTGPGKETQYF. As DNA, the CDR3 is TGCAGCGTTGGAGGGTGGGGGGTGACAGGGCCGGGCAAAGAGACCCAGTACTTC.

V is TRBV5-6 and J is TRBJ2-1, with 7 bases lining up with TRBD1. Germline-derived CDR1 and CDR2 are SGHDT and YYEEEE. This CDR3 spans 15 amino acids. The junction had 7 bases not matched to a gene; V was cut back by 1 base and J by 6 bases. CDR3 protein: CASSLWQGVGNEQFF. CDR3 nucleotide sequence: TGTGCCAGCAGCTTGTGGCAGGGGGTGGGCAATGAGCAGTTCTTC.

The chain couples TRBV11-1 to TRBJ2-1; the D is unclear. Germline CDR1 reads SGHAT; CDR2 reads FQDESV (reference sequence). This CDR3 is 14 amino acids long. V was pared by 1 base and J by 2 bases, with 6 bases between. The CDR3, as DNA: TGTGCCAGCAGCTTAGTGCGTGCCTACAATGAGCAGTTCTTC. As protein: CASSLVRAYNEQFF.

CDR3 amino acids: CAISVGGGWTGELFF. Here the CDR3 DNA reads TGTGCCATCAGTGTTGGGGGGGGCTGGACCGGGGAGCTGTTTTTT. The chain has TRBV10-3 and TRBJ2-2, with TRBD2 as a possible D gene (7 bases). The germline V and J ends were trimmed by 4 bases and 5 bases, with 14 bases remaining between them. The CDR3 has 15 amino acids. Germline values: CDR1 ENHRY, CDR2 SYGVKD.

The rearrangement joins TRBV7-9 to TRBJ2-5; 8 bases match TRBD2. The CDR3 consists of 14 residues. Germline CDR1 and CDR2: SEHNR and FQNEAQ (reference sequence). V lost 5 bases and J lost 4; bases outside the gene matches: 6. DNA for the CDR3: TGTGCCAGCAGCCCCCGGGGGGGCGGAGAGACCCAGTACTTC. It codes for CASSPRGGGETQYF.

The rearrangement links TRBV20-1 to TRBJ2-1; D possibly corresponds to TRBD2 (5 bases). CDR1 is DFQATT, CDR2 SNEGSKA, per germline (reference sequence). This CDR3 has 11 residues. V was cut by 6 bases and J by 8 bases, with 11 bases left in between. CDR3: CSARTGHEQFF. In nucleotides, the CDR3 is TGCAGTGCGAGGACTGGGCATGAGCAGTTCTTC.

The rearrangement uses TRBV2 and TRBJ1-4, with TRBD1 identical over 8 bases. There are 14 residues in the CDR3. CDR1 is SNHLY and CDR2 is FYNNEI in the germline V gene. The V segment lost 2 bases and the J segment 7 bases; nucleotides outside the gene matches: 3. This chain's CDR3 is CASSEQGAIEKLFF. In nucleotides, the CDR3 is TGTGCCAGCAGTGAACAGGGGGCCATTGAAAAACTGTTTTTT.

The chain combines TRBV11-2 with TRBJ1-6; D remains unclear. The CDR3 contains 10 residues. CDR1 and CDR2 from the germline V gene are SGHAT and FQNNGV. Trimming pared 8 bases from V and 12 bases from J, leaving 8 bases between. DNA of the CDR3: TGTGCCAGCGGCGACATACCCCTCCACTTT. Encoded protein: CASGDIPLHF.

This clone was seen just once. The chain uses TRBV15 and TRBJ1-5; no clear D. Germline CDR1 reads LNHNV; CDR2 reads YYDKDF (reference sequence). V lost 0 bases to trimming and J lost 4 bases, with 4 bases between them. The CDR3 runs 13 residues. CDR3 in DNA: TGTGCCACCAGCAGAGATCGTAATCAGCCCCAGCATTTT. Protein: CATSRDRNQPQHF.

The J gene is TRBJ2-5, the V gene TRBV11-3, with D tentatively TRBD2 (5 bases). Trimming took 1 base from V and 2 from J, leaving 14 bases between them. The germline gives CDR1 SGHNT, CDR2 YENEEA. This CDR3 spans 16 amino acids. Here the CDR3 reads CASSLGLAPTQETQYF. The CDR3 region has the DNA TGTGCCAGCAGCTTAGGTCTAGCCCCAACACAAGAGACCCAGTACTTC.

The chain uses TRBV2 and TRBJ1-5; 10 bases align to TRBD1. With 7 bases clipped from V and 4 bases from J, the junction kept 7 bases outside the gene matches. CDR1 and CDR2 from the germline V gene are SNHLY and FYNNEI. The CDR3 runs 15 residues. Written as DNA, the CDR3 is TGTGCCAGCAAAACCGGGACAGGGGTGAATCAGCCCCAGCATTTT. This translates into CASKTGTGVNQPQHF.

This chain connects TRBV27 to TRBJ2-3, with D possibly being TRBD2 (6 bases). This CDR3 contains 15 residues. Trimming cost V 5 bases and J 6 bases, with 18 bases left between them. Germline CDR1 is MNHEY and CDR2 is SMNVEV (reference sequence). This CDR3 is CASSHRRLESDTQYF. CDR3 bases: TGTGCCAGCAGTCACCGGAGACTAGAATCCGATACGCAGTATTTT.

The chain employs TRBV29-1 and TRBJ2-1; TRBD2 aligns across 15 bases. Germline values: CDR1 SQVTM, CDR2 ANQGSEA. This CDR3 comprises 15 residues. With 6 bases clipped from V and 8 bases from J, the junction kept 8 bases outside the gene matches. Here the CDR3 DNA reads TGCAGCGTAGGACTAGCGGGGGGGCAGTACGATGAGCAGTTCTTC. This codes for CSVGLAGGQYDEQFF.

Written as DNA, the CDR3 is TGCGCCAGCAGCTCCGCGGGACTAGCGGGAGTCAACCAAGAGACCCAGTACTTC. Its protein product is CASSSAGLAGVNQETQYF. The V gene is TRBV5-1, the J gene TRBJ2-5; TRBD2 matches at 14 bases. The CDR3 runs 18 residues. The V and J ends lost 3 bases and 0 bases, in that order; junction bases with no gene match: 7. The germline V gene encodes CDR1 SGHRS and CDR2 YFSETQ.

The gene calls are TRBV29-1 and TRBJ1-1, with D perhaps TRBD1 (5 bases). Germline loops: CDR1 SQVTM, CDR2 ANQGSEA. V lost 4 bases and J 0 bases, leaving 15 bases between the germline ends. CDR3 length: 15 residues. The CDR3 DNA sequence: TGCAGCGTTGTTGGCCGGGGGGTCATGAACACTGAAGCTTTCTTT. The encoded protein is CSVVGRGVMNTEAFF.